These T cell receptor beta chains were read from a single sample in a study of T cell repertoires in cytomegalovirus infection. One entry per CDR3 protein results from TCRdb running MiXCR on the reads. This sample has around 530,000 distinct CDR3 sequences, with about 26% found just once. Sequencing was carried out using PBMCs. These receptor sequences come from a human donor in good health (CMV status not recorded). Some clones in this sample may be carry-over from other donors' samples. The CDR3 runs from the conserved cysteine through the conserved F or W. The D gene is left open where the match is weak. Size is stated for part of the rows, as once, few or many counts, or as a class when the clone is expanded.

V	length	size	J	D	CDR3	DNA
TRBV12-3/TRBV12-4	15	NA	TRBJ2-1	TRBD1	CASKKTGAELNEQFF	TGTGCCAGTAAAAAGACAGGGGCAGAGCTCAATGAGCAGTTCTTC
TRBV7-2	14	NA	TRBJ1-3	TRBD1	CASSSYRGENTIYF	TGTGCCAGCAGCTCTTACAGGGGAGAGAACACCATATATTTT
TRBV28	16	NA	TRBJ1-2	NA	CASSPTRTEFLDGYTF	TGTGCCAGCAGTCCTACCCGGACAGAATTCCTGGATGGCTACACCTTC
TRBV7-9	13	NA	TRBJ2-1	NA	CASSLDANNEQFF	TGTGCCAGCAGCCTGGACGCTAACAATGAGCAGTTCTTC
TRBV28	16	NA	TRBJ2-1	TRBD1	CASRGAGTGSIDEQFF	TGTGCCAGCAGGGGAGCAGGGACAGGTAGTATAGATGAGCAGTTCTTC
TRBV7-9	15	NA	TRBJ1-5	TRBD1	CASSFTGGSNQPQHF	TGTGCCAGCAGCTTTACAGGGGGTAGCAATCAGCCCCAGCATTTT
TRBV12-3/TRBV12-4	17	few	TRBJ1-1	TRBD1	CASSWGDRGHRSTEAFF	TGTGCCAGCAGTTGGGGGGACAGGGGGCATCGGAGCACTGAAGCTTTCTTT
TRBV7-2	14	few	TRBJ1-5	TRBD1	CASSSRGRFQPQHF	TGTGCCAGCAGCTCCAGGGGGCGCTTCCAGCCCCAGCATTTT
TRBV28	14	few	TRBJ1-1	NA	CASSLAGRDTEAFF	TGTGCCAGCAGTTTGGCCGGGAGGGACACTGAAGCTTTCTTT
TRBV7-9	13	many	TRBJ1-1	NA	CASSSGLNTEAFF	TGTGCCAGCAGCTCCGGGCTGAACACTGAAGCTTTCTTT
TRBV12-5	16	many	TRBJ1-1	NA	CASGLAGQSANAEAFF	TGTGCTAGTGGTTTGGCAGGGCAGTCTGCGAACGCTGAAGCTTTCTTT
TRBV27	15	NA	TRBJ2-6	NA	CASTRTLSGANVLTF	TGTGCCAGCACCCGGACTTTATCTGGGGCCAACGTCCTGACTTTC
TRBV28	11	NA	TRBJ2-1	NA	CAGQGPTEQFF	TGTGCCGGCCAGGGGCCTACGGAGCAGTTCTTC
TRBV7-8	13	many	TRBJ2-3	NA	CACREGFTDTQYF	TGTGCCTGCCGTGAGGGTTTTACAGATACGCAGTATTTT
TRBV20-1	16	NA	TRBJ2-1	TRBD1	CSAQVTRDRFQNEQFF	TGCAGTGCTCAGGTTACCCGGGACAGGTTCCAGAATGAGCAGTTCTTC
TRBV7-2	13	many	TRBJ2-7	TRBD1	CASSLPGQDEQYF	TGTGCCAGCAGCTTACCGGGACAGGACGAGCAGTACTTC
TRBV29-1	10	few	TRBJ1-1	NA	CSVAHTEAFF	TGCAGCGTCGCCCACACTGAAGCTTTCTTT
TRBV10-3	15	few	TRBJ2-6	NA	CAISSGGAGANVLTF	TGTGCCATCAGTTCCGGGGGCGCTGGGGCCAACGTCCTGACTTTC
TRBV11-2	13	NA	TRBJ2-1	TRBD2	CASSLTSGYEQFF	TGTGCCAGCAGCTTGACTAGCGGGTATGAGCAGTTCTTC
TRBV7-2	15	many	TRBJ2-5	NA	CASSLFSGFKETQYF	TGTGCCAGCAGCTTATTCTCGGGGTTCAAAGAGACCCAGTACTTC
TRBV19	14	few	TRBJ1-2	NA	CASRYGTFNYGYTF	TGTGCCAGCAGATACGGGACATTTAACTATGGCTACACCTTC
TRBV7-2	15	few	TRBJ2-5	NA	CASSLGQGYQETQYF	TGTGCCAGCAGCTTAGGGCAGGGGTACCAAGAGACCCAGTACTTC
TRBV24-1	15	NA	TRBJ1-5	NA	CATSASDSFNQPQHF	TGTGCCACCAGTGCCTCGGACAGTTTTAATCAGCCCCAGCATTTT
TRBV7-6	14	NA	TRBJ2-3	NA	CASGEGPPADTQYF	TGTGCCAGCGGCGAGGGACCGCCTGCAGATACGCAGTATTTT
TRBV7-8	13	many	TRBJ2-3	TRBD1	CASSSRTGGLQYF	TGTGCCAGCAGCTCACGGACAGGGGGCCTGCAGTATTTT
TRBV11-2	19	NA	TRBJ2-2	TRBD2	CASSLARLAGGKSTGELFF	TGTGCCAGCAGCCTAGCCCGACTAGCGGGAGGGAAAAGTACCGGGGAGCTGTTTTTT
TRBV5-1	14	few	TRBJ2-7	TRBD2	CASRSGLIFGEQYF	TGCGCCAGCAGATCGGGACTAATTTTCGGCGAGCAGTACTTC
TRBV24-1	13	few	TRBJ1-1	NA	CATSGHTNTEAFF	TGTGCCACCAGCGGACACACGAACACTGAAGCTTTCTTT
TRBV5-6	13	few	TRBJ2-2	NA	CASSGTYTGELFF	TGTGCCAGCAGCGGGACTTACACCGGGGAGCTGTTTTTT
TRBV12-3/TRBV12-4	15	NA	TRBJ1-6	NA	CASRVSGAKNSPLHF	TGTGCCAGCAGAGTATCCGGGGCTAAAAATTCACCCCTCCACTTT
TRBV20-1	12	NA	TRBJ1-1	NA	CSARKANTEAFF	TGCAGTGCGCGAAAGGCCAACACTGAAGCTTTCTTT
TRBV12-3/TRBV12-4	13	few	TRBJ1-2	TRBD1	CASSIRDSYGYTF	TGTGCCAGCAGTATTAGGGACAGCTATGGCTACACCTTC
TRBV12-3/TRBV12-4	13	few	TRBJ1-1	NA	CASTFSRETEAFF	TGTGCCAGCACCTTTAGCAGGGAGACTGAAGCTTTCTTT
TRBV7-9	19	few	TRBJ2-2	NA	CASSLTRREGMANTGELFF	TGTGCCAGCAGCTTAACGAGGCGGGAAGGAATGGCGAACACCGGGGAGCTGTTTTTT
TRBV27	18	NA	TRBJ2-7	NA	CASSFRAGAFSPPNEQYF	TGTGCCAGCAGTTTTAGGGCAGGGGCCTTTTCGCCTCCGAACGAGCAGTACTTC
TRBV7-8	14	many	TRBJ2-2	NA	CASRSQGGTGELFF	TGTGCCAGCAGATCACAGGGAGGCACCGGGGAGCTGTTTTTT
TRBV15	12	few	TRBJ2-1	NA	CATSRDKDEQFF	TGTGCCACCAGCAGGGACAAGGACGAGCAGTTCTTC
TRBV20-1	15	few	TRBJ2-2	TRBD1	CSAQRGDRGTGELFF	TGCAGTGCTCAGAGGGGGGACAGGGGAACCGGGGAGCTGTTTTTT
TRBV6-1	16	many	TRBJ1-5	NA	CASRPGGGSPNQPQHF	TGTGCCAGCAGGCCTGGGGGGGGGAGCCCCAATCAGCCCCAGCATTTT
TRBV25-1	12	NA	TRBJ1-2	NA	CASSDRGYGYTF	TGTGCCAGCAGTGATAGGGGCTATGGCTACACCTTC
TRBV7-9	17	many	TRBJ2-3	TRBD2	CASSLVGLAGISDTQYF	TGTGCCAGCAGCTTAGTTGGGTTAGCGGGAATCTCCGATACGCAGTATTTT
TRBV19	16	NA	TRBJ2-7	TRBD2	CASSTPPGGIPNEQYF	TGTGCCAGTAGTACCCCCCCCGGGGGGATCCCCAACGAGCAGTACTTC
TRBV4-1	15	many	TRBJ2-1	TRBD2	CASSQDQRDVYEQFF	TGCGCCAGCAGCCAAGACCAGCGGGACGTCTATGAGCAGTTCTTC
TRBV7-2	15	NA	TRBJ1-1	NA	CASSSRGALNTEAFF	TGTGCCAGCAGCTCCCGAGGAGCACTGAACACTGAAGCTTTCTTT
TRBV5-4	14	few	TRBJ2-1	TRBD1	CASRPGQASHGQFF	TGTGCCAGCAGACCCGGACAGGCCTCCCACGGGCAGTTCTTC
TRBV19	16	few	TRBJ1-1	TRBD1	CASSTLNRGRNTEAFF	TGTGCCAGTAGTACCCTAAACAGGGGAAGGAACACTGAAGCTTTCTTT
TRBV2	11	NA	TRBJ1-5	NA	CASSETGPQHF	TGTGCCAGCAGTGAGACGGGGCCCCAGCATTTT
TRBV10-3	15	NA	TRBJ2-5	NA	CAIGDSGGIQETQYF	TGTGCCATTGGAGATAGCGGAGGAATCCAAGAGACCCAGTACTTC
TRBV14	14	NA	TRBJ1-6	NA	CASSQVVGNSPLHF	TGTGCCAGCAGCCAAGTCGTAGGGAATTCACCCCTCCACTTT
TRBV5-1	16	few	TRBJ2-6	NA	CASSSDGDSGANVLTF	TGCGCCAGCAGCTCCGACGGGGACTCTGGGGCCAACGTCCTGACTTTC